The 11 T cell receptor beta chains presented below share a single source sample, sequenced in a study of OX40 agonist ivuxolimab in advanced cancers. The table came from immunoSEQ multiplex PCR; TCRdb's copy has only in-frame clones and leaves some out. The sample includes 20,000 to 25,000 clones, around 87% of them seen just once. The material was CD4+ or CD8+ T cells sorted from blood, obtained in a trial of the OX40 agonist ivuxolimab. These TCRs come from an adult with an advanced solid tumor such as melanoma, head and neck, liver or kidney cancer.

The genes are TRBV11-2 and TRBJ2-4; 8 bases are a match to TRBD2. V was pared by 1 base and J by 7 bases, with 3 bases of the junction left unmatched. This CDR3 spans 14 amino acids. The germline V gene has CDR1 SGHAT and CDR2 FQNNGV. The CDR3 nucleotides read TGTGCCAGCAGCTTAGGGCCGGGGGGGAACATTCAGTACTTC. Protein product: CASSLGPGGNIQYF.

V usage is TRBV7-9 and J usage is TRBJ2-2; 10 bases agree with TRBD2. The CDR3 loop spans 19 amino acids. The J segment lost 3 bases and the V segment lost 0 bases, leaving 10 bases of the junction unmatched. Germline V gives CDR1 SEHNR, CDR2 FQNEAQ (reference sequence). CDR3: CASSLALDSGGTYTGELFF. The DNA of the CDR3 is TGTGCCAGCAGCTTAGCATTGGATAGCGGGGGGACCTACACCGGGGAGCTGTTTTTT.

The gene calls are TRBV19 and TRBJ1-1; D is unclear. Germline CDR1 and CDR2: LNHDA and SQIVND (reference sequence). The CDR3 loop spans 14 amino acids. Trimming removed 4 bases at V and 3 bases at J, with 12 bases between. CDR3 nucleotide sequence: TGTGCCAGTAGTACAAGGGAATACGACACTGAAGCTTTCTTT. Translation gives CASSTREYDTEAFF. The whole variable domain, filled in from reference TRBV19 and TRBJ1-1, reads DGGITQSPKYLFRKEGQNVTLSCEQNLNHDAMYWYRQDPGQGLRLIYYSQIVNDFQKGDIAEGYSVSREKKESFPLTVTSAQKNPTAFYLCASSTREYDTEAFFGQGTRLTVV.

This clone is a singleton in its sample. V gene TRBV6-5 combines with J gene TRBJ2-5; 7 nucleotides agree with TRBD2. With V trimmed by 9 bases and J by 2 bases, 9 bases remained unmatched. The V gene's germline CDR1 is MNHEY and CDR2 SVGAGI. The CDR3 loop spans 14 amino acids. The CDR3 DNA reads TGTGCCAGTGGGCCTGGGGGGGGTCAAGAGACCCAGTACTTC. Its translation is CASGPGGGQETQYF.

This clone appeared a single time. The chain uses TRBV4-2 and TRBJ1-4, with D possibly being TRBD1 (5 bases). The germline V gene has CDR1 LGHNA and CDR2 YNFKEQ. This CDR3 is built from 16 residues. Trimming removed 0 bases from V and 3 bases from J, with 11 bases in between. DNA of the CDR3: TGTGCCAGCAGCCAAGATTTGGGGACCCCTAATGAAAAACTGTTTTTT. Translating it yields CASSQDLGTPNEKLFF.

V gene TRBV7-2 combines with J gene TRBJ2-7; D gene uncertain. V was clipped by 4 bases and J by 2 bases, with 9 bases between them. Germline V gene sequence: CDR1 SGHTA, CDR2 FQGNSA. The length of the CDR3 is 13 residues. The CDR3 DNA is TGTGCCAGCAGCTCCGGTGGAGCCTACGAGCAGTACTTC. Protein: CASSSGGAYEQYF.

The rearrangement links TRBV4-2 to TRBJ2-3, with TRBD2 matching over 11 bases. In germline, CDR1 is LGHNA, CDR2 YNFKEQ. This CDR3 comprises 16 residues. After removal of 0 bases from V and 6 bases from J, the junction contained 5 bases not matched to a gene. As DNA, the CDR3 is TGTGCCAGCAGCCAAGATTTTAGCGGGGGGGCCGATACGCAGTATTTT. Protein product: CASSQDFSGGADTQYF.

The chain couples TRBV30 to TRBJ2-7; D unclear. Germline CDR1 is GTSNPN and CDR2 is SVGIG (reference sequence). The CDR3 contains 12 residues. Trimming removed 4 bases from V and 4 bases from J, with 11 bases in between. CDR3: CAWNPSQYEQYF. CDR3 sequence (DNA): TGTGCCTGGAATCCCAGCCAATACGAGCAGTACTTC.

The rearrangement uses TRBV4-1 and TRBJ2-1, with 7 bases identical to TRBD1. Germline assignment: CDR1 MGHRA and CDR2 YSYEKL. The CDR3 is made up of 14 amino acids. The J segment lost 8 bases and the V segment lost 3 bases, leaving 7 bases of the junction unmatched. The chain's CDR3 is CASSHADQGDEQFF. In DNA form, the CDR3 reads TGCGCCAGCAGCCACGCAGACCAGGGGGATGAGCAGTTCTTC.

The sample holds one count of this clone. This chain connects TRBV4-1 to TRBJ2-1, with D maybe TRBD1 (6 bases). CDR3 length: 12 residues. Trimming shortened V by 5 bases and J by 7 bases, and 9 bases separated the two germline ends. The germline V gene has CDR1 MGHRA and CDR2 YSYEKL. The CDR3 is CASSYQGNEQFF. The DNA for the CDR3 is TGCGCCAGCAGCTATCAGGGGAATGAGCAGTTCTTC.

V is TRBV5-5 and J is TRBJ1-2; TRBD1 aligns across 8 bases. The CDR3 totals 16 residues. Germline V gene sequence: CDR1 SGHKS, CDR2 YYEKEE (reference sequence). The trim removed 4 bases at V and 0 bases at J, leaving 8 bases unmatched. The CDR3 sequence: CASSARGQDPNYGYTF. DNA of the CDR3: TGTGCCAGCAGCGCCAGGGGACAGGACCCTAACTATGGCTACACCTTC.